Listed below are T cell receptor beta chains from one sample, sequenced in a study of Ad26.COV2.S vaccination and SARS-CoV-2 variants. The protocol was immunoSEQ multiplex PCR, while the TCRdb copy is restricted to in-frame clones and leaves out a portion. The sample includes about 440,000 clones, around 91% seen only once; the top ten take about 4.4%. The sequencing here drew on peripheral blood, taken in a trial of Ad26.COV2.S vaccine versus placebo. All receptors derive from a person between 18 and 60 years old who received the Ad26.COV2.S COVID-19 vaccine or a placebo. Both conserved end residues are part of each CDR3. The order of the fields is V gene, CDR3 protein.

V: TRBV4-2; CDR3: CASSQVGQGNTEAFF
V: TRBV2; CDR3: CASSEEQGREKLFF
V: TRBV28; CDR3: CASSVPASGTDTQYF
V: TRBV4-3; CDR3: CASSQDGSGGADGYTF
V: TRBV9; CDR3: CASSVAGQGYEKLFF
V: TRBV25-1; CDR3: CASSSAGVSSYEQYF
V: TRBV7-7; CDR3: CASSTPGGADTGELFF
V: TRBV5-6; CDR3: CASSLGQGYQPQHF
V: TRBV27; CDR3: CASSLVSGRAGETQYF
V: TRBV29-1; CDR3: CSVEDRGASGSQTGELFF
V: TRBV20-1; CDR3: CSASSLAGGGTDTQYF
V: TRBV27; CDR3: CASSLSGDRGPSYNEQFF
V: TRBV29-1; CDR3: CSVEDPRSNQPQHF
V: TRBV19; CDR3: CASSRVGGRRTGELFF
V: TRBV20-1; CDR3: CSARVRNTIYF
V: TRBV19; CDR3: CASSMTAGQVETQYF
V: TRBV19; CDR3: CASSIAGQHNEQFF
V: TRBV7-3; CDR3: CASSFLGQSAADTQYF
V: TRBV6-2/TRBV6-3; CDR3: CASSPTLADRVRYEQYF
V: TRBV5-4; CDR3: CASSPSPVAPDGYTF
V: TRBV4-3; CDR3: CASSLEQGSEWGYEQYF
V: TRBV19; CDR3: CASSARQGSPFTDTQYF
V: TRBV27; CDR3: CASADRAGNTIYF
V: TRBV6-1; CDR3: CASSGSGTGNDTGELFF
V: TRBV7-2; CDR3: CASSLEPSGSNTQYF
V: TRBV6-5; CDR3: CASRPGQGRNQPQHF
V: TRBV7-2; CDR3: CASSLARGAYNEQFF
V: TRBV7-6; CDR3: CASRGQGAYNEQFF
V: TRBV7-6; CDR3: CASSLKSTNEKLFF
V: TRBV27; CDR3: CASSLTGGRAPGEQYF
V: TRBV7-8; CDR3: CASSYSGTSYTGELFF
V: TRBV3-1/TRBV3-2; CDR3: CASSRGTSGSSGYEQYF
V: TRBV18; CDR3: CASSPPGRTEAFF
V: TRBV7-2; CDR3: CASSRLATNNEQFF
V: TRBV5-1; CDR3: CASSLAWNTKNNVLTF
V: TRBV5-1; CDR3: CASSLGLTTLGDNEQFF
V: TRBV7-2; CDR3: CASSRTGRGDTQYF
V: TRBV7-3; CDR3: CASSLAGGTGNGDTQYF
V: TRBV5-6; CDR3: CASSLWSRGLVDTQYF
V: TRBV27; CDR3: CASSLNRAGGSTDTQYF
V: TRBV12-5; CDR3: CASGLRLGNTGELFF
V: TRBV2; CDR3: CASSVGAGIKHF
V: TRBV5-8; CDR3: CASRRVRNLEANEQFF
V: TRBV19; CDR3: CASTPSGSTDTQYF
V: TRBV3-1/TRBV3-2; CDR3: CASSPLASAETQYF
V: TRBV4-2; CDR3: CASSQEGITDLGNAFF
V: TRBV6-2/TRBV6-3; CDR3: CASSYSTRPGSLYEQYF
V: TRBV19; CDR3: CASSKTATGTGVNSPLHF
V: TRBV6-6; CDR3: CASSYDRAGSTHEQYF
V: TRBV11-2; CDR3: CASSQDLAGGYEQYF
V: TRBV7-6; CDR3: CASSPIPPGRAGNTIYF
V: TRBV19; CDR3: CASSMRGIPEQYF
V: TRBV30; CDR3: CAWSVRIPAGVVTDTQYF
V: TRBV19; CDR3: CASRDRLAGGSGANVLTF
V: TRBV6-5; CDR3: CASSSRWETQYF
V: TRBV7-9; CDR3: CASSPISGSSYNEQFF
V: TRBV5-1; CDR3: CASSRTASYEQYF